The sequence of this TCR beta chain was determined in a study of T-cell reconstitution after alpha-beta-depleted transplantation in children. Whole-study findings and limits: At one year after transplant, newly produced T cells mostly accounted for T-cell counts and diversity. The high TCRbeta diversity at day 60 in some patients came from surviving recipient T cells and thymic progenitors. Several hundred expanded graft clones reportedly gave rise to the alpha-beta T cells present about two months after transplant.

Many counts were recorded for this clonotype. Its antigen remains unidentified. The CDR3 contains 11 residues. Trimming shortened V by 3 bases and J by 11 bases, and 13 bases separated the two germline ends. Per germline, CDR1 DFQATT and CDR2 SNEGSKA (reference sequence). Unique molecular identifiers were built into the TCRbeta library. MiXCR, run by TCRdb on the PCR reads, gives a single entry per CDR3 protein. Of a few hundred thousand distinct CDR3 sequences listed, roughly a tenth are singletons. The chain has TRBV20-1 and TRBJ1-1; D uncertain. Source: PBMCs, taken before TCRalphabeta/CD19-depleted stem cell transplant. This sequence originates from a child younger than two with acute myeloid leukemia, due to receive a stem cell transplant. CDR3 DNA sequence: TGCAGTGCTAGTAACAGCCTTGGGGCTTTCTTT. Its translation: CSASNSLGAFF.